This TCR beta chain appears in the sequencing data of a study of cytomegalovirus exposure and HLA in healthy donors (dated by TCRdb to 2015 to 2018). Regarding the research as a whole: An earlier analysis of 550 to 700 of the donors reported 250 to 350 Gb of sequence data and some 120 million unique TCR beta sequences from about 200 million T cells. Roughly 300 gigabases of sequencing data and tens of millions of unique TCR sequences were included in an early release covering roughly 600 HLA-typed donors. Of the roughly 410 genotyped donors, approximately 80% were placed in the genetic ancestry cluster associated with self-reported Caucasian donors. The study aimed to test whether signatures of past pathogen exposure could be identified by cataloging public T cell receptors. The study profiled the T cell repertoires of 500 to 800 subjects by immunosequencing and related them to cytomegalovirus serostatus. A separate validation cohort of some 130 different subjects was used in addition to the roughly 700-subject first cohort. High-throughput TCR immunosequencing, statistical association of individual TCRs with disease status, and machine learning were combined to predict cytomegalovirus infection status. A later analysis re-examined previously published TCR beta repertoires from roughly 650 donors and added high-resolution HLA genotyping to investigate patterns of TCR occurrence. Rather than using new phenotypic data, the later analysis identified candidate immune exposures from TCR beta sequences and from how often those sequences occurred across donors. To decide whether each TCR beta V gene segment behaved as functional or pseudogenic, an earlier analysis of approximately 620 of the donors relied on high-throughput TCR beta sequencing. Donor age, sex, ethnicity and CMV serostatus were compiled together with the repertoire data. A later genetic analysis took genome-wide SNP genotypes for about three fifths of the 666 donors and used that subset as a discovery cohort. Every repertoire in the discovery cohort had been generated on one and the same sequencing platform. Both class I and class II loci were covered by HLA typing, at four-digit resolution. The number of typed donors differed by locus: about 620-640 for A, B, C, DRB1 and DQB1; approximately 540 for DQA1; around 580 for DPA1; and some 450 for DPB1. Five DR-DQ haplotypes were treated as single units for association and clustering because of strong linkage in the cohort. Across 300 to 500 genotyped donors of the cohort, an average of 235,054 unique TCR beta nucleotide sequences per donor were sequenced, and roughly 17% of those sequences were non-productive.

V was cut back by 3 bases and J by 3 bases, leaving a gap of 11 bases between them. CDR1 MNHEY and CDR2 SMNVEV are derived from the germline V gene (reference sequence). The CDR3 covers 14 residues, taking in both the cysteine and the phenylalanine. Kept here is only the CDR3 DNA, which spans 42 bases and is read in frame from base 1. Notes on this clone: Its antigen remains unidentified. No qualities accompany the bases; no much larger clone lies one base away.

The cohort consisted of 600 to 750 healthy bone marrow donors. Cohort members were all nominally healthy when sampled, although unrecorded immune exposures were likely present. The donor tested CMV seropositive, placing the donor among the 289 seropositive members of the cohort. Every donor gave a peripheral blood sample, and the peripheral blood mononuclear cells from that sample were used for TCR beta sequencing. The Qiagen DNeasy Blood Extraction Kit was used to extract genomic DNA from the blood cell samples. The library was produced with the immunoSEQ multiplex PCR assay. A mixture of 60 forward primers for TCR Vbeta segments and 13 reverse primers for TCR Jbeta segments was used in the multiplex PCR. Amplification of the CDR3 region of rearranged TCR beta genes was performed with a multiplex PCR assay on genomic DNA. On the Illumina HiSeq System, the amplified TCR beta libraries were sequenced as 87-base-pair reads. In the original analysis: A later analysis counted around 72 million unique TCR beta chains across the 640 or so repertoires, and some 11 million of these chains were shared by at least two donors. A nearest-neighbor algorithm error-corrected the raw reads and collapsed the reads into unique sequences, merging closely related sequences to remove PCR and sequencing errors. CDR3 sequences were aligned to IMGT reference sequences to assign V, D and J gene segments. For a sequence to be retained, a match of at least six nucleotides was required to both a V gene segment and a J gene segment. A rearrangement was called productive if the CDR3 had no stop codons and remained in frame with V and J, and every other rearrangement was called non-productive. CDR3 was defined according to IMGT convention as the region running from the second conserved V-encoded cysteine to the conserved J-encoded phenylalanine. Sequences without an unambiguous match to a single V gene segment were excluded from the earlier analysis of 450 to 750 of the donors. An earlier analysis of 587 of the donors called V segments functional above 56.7% productive rearrangements and segregating when the between-donor standard deviation exceeded 5%. To diagnose cytomegalovirus status from the catalog of TCR beta chain sequences, a statistical classification framework was built. A later analysis assigned V and J genes by comparing TCR nucleotide sequences with IMGT/GENE-DB human TR gene sequences. The TCRdist pipeline was used in a later analysis to assign CDR3 sequences and most-parsimonious VDJ recombination scenarios. In a later analysis, each TCR beta chain was defined by its CDR3 amino acid sequence together with its V-gene family, and reads lacking a unique V-gene family were excluded. To address suspected cross-contamination and a sequencing artifact, a later analysis removed a few hundred highly shared, low-generation-probability nucleotide sequences. In a later analysis, a clonal expansion index for each public chain was calculated from normalized within-repertoire ranks of inferred template counts. In a later analysis, generation probabilities were computed with a VDJ recombination model fitted to out-of-frame rearrangements, and the resulting probabilities were checked against IGoR. A later analysis scored TCR-TCR, TCR-HLA and TCR-CMV co-occurrence with hypergeometric tests, applying a repertoire-size bias correction to TCR pairs. To estimate false discovery rates, a later analysis permuted the HLA or CMV assignments 20 times. In a later analysis, co-occurring TCRs were grouped using DBSCAN, and TCRdist sequence similarity was added for clustering within HLA-allele-positive subsets. For co-occurrence clustering, repertoires with fewer than 30,000 or more than 120,000 public chains were excluded, along with about five repertoires with anomalous nucleotide sharing. Entries here come from immuneACCESS through TCRdb and include only in-frame sequences with V and J called. Some clones fail to appear in such tables; in the studies checked, an unresolved V gene covers under half of the shortfall, and the cause of the remainder is unknown. That table supplies the V and J calls and clone size; D and trimming were determined from the DNA. In this sample the table shows 120,000 to 150,000 clones, about 80% of which occur a single time. The top ten hold roughly 1.2% of the sample.

What the study reported, not specific to this receptor: An association between a missense DCLRE1C variant and V-gene and J-gene trimming of TCR beta chains was found in a later genetic analysis and replicated in an independent cohort. Correlated functional status among segregating V segments might reflect linkage disequilibrium, but an unknown experimental factor could not be ruled out. Approximately 16 rarely observed V segments, including chromosome 9 orphons, were excluded from the earlier analysis of almost 600 of the donors because counts were too low. In a later genetic analysis, fewer N-insertions in productive TCRs were reported among donors in an Asian-associated ancestry cluster than the approximately 710-donor mean. CMV serostatus was the only immune exposure information available for the cohort. Compared with equally common non-associated chains, HLA-associated TCR beta chains in a later analysis were more clonally expanded and had lower generation probabilities. According to a later analysis, most CMV-associated TCR beta chains appeared to be HLA-restricted, and the HLA associations seemed to be driven largely by CMV exposure. A further reported finding was that TCR beta sequences accurately predicted the HLA-A and HLA-B alleles for most subjects in the first cohort. A cluster of highly shared sequence variants was judged likely to be a technical artifact of the sequencing pipeline. A later analysis reported that several top co-occurrence clusters appeared linked to parvovirus B19, influenza, CMV and Epstein-Barr virus. Broadly in line with IMGT annotations, most TCR beta V segments showed up in productive rearrangements about 90% or about 30% of the time in an earlier analysis of several hundred of the donors. This cohort had only TCR beta chains sequenced, and the lack of alpha or paired-chain data limited which features could be detected. Some IMGT-functional V segments, including TRBV6-2 and TRBV6-3, could not be distinguished by the 87-base-pair reads and were therefore excluded. The presence/absence analyses assumed that sequencing depth was roughly uniform across donors, and that assumption may not be true. In a later analysis, TCR association rates were found to vary across HLA loci, with the most associated TCRs seen for DRB1 alleles and the fewest for HLA-C alleles. Across donors, most TCR sequences were observed very rarely, whereas some public TCRs were present in many individuals. A later analysis associated about 18,000 TCR beta sequences with specific HLA alleles at a false discovery rate of 0.05. The authors suggested that the approach could potentially be extended to other disease states and immunological phenotypes. A few of the identified cytomegalovirus-associated TCR beta chains were confirmed in vitro to be specific for cytomegalovirus antigens. The study listed 150 to 200 TCR beta chains as associated with cytomegalovirus. When HLA alleles, especially DR and DQ, strongly co-occurred, TCR associations were difficult to assign to individual alleles. Because HLA typing was missing for some donors at each locus, association tests included only the typed subset. The classifier was reported to diagnose cytomegalovirus status with high specificity and sensitivity in both the original cohort and the validation cohort.

Material for sequencing was PBMCs. The chain is assembled from TRBV27 and TRBJ1-1; no D gene can be assigned with confidence. The TCR was taken from a male donor in good health and CMV-seropositive. The DNA is as follows: TGTGCCAGCAGTTTTTGGGGAGGGTACACTGAAGCTTTCTTT. The encoded protein is CASSFWGGYTEAFF.